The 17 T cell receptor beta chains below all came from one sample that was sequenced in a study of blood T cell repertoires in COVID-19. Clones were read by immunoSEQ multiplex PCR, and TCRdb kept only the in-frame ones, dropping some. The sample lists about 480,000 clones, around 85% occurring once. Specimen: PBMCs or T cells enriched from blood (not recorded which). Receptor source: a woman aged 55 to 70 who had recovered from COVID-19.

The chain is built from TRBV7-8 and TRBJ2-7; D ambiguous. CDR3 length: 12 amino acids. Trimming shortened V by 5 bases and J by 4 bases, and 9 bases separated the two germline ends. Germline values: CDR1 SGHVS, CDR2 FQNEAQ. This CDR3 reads CASSPQAYEQYF. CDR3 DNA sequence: TGTGCCAGCAGCCCGCAGGCATACGAGCAGTACTTC.

The CDR3 coding sequence is TGTGCCTGGAGTGTAGGGGCAGGGGGCTCAGGCACTGAAGCTTTCTTT. It translates to CAWSVGAGGSGTEAFF. The genes are TRBV30 and TRBJ1-1; TRBD1 agrees at 8 bases. Losses at the gene ends were 0 bases for V and 4 bases for J; bases not matched to a gene: 10. The CDR3 extends over 16 amino acids. The germline V gene has CDR1 GTSNPN and CDR2 SVGIG (reference sequence).

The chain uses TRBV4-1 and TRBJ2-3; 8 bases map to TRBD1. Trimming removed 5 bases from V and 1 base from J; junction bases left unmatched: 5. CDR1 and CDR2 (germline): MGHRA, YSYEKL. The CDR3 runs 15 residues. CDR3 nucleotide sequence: TGCGCCAGCAGCGCACAGGGGGGAGGCACAGATACGCAGTATTTT. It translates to CASSAQGGGTDTQYF.

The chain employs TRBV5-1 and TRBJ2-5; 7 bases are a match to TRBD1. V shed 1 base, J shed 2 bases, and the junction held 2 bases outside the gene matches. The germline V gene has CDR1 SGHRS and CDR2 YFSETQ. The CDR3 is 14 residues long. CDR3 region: CASSLPTGQETQYF. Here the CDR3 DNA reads TGCGCCAGCAGCTTGCCGACAGGGCAAGAGACCCAGTACTTC.

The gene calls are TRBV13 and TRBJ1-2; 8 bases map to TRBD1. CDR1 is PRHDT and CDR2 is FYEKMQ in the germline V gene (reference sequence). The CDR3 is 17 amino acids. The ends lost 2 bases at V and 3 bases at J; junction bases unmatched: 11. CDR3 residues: CASSLSPMTGDYYGYTF. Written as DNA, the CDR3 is TGTGCCAGCAGCTTAAGCCCGATGACAGGGGATTACTATGGCTACACCTTC.

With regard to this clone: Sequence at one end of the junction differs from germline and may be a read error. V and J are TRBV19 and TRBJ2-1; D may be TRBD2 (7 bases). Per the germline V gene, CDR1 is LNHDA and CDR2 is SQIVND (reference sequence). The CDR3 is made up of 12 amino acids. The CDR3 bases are TGTGCCAGTAGCTCCAAGGGGGGGATCAAGATCTTC. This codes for CASSSKGGIKIF.

In nucleotides, the CDR3 is TGTGCCTGGTGCACAGGGCTAAATGAAAAACTGTTTTTT. This translates into CAWCTGLNEKLFF. The rearrangement uses TRBV30 and TRBJ1-4, with D possibly being TRBD1 (6 bases). The germline V gene has CDR1 GTSNPN and CDR2 SVGIG (reference sequence). Trimming cost V 5 bases and J 5 bases, with 12 bases left between them. This CDR3 has 13 residues.

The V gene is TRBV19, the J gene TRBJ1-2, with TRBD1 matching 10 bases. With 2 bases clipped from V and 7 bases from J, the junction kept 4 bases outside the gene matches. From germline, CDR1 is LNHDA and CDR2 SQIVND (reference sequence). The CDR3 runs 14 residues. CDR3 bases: TGTGCCAGTAGTATATCTGACAGGGGGCCTGGCTACACCTTC. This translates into CASSISDRGPGYTF.

This CDR3 reads CASSQEGLLSYGYTF. The CDR3 DNA reads as TGTGCCAGCAGCCAAGAGGGGCTCCTGAGCTATGGCTACACCTTC. The chain recombines TRBV3-1 (or the pseudogene TRBV3-2) with TRBJ1-2, with D possibly TRBD1 on 5 matching bases. CDR3 length: 15 amino acids. Trimming cost V 0 bases and J 4 bases, with 12 bases left between them. CDR1 is LGHDT, CDR2 YNNKEL, per germline (reference sequence).

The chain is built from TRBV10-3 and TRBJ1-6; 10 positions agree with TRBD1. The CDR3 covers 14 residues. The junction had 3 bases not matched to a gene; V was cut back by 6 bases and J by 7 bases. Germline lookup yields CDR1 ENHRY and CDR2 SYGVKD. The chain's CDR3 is CAIRDRGENSPLHF. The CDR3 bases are TGTGCCATCAGGGACAGGGGGGAAAATTCACCCCTCCACTTT.

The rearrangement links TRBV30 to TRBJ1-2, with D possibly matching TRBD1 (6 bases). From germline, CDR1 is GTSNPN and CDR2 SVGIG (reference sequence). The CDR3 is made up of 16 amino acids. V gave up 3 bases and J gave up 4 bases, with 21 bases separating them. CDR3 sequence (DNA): TGTGCCTGGAGCGACGGGGATGGACAGTTCCCCTATGGCTACACCTTC. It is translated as CAWSDGDGQFPYGYTF.

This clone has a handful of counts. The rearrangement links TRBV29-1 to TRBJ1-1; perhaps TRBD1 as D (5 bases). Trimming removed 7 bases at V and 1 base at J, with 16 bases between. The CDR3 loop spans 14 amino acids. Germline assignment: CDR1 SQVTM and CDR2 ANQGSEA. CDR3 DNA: TGCAGCGCTGGGGTGGGCAGGGAGAACACTGAAGCTTTCTTT. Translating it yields CSAGVGRENTEAFF.

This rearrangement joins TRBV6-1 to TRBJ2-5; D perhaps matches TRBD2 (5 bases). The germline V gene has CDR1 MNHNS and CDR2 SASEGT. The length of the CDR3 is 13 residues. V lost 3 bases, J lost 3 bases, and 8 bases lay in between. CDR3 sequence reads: CASSEEREETQYF. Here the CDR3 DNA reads TGTGCCAGCAGTGAGGAGAGGGAAGAGACCCAGTACTTC.

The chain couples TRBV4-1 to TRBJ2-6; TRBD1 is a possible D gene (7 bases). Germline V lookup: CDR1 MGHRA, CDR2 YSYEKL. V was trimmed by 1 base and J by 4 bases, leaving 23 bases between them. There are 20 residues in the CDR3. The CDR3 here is CASSQGIDRDWASGANVLTF. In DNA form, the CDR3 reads TGCGCCAGCAGCCAAGGAATCGACAGGGACTGGGCTTCCGGGGCCAACGTCCTGACTTTC.

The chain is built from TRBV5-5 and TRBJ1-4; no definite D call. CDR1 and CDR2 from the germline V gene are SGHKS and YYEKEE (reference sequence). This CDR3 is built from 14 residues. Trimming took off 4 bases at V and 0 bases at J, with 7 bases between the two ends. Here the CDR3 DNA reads TGTGCCAGCAGCGCGAAAGCAACTAATGAAAAACTGTTTTTT. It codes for CASSAKATNEKLFF.

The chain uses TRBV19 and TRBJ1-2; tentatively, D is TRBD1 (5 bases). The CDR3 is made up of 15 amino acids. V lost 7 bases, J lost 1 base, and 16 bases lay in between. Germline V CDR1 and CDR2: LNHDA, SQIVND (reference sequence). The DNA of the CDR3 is TGTGCCAGTACTTTTCGCGACAGAGATAACTATGGCTACACCTTC. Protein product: CASTFRDRDNYGYTF.

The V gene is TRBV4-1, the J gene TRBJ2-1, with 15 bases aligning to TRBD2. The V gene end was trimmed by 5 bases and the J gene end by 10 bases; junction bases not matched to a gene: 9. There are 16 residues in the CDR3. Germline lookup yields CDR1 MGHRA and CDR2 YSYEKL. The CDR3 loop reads CASSSRTSGGGEEQFF. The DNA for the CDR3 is TGCGCCAGCAGCTCCCGGACTAGCGGGGGGGGAGAGGAGCAGTTCTTC.